Reported below is one T cell receptor beta chain. The antigen is unknown. This entry is derived from a study of shared clonotypes between healthy human individuals. CD8 cells regarded as naive lacked CD45RO, were positively chosen for CCR7, and omitted terminally differentiated effector memory CD45RA+ cells. Study outcomes and limitations: Naive CD4 clonotypes were shared across several donors at roughly 5.3%. Only a few donors were included, so the genetic and exposure-history diversity represented was limited.

Some clones are missing from TCRdb's copy, which holds only in-frame ones; the method was immunoSEQ multiplex PCR. The table includes roughly 590,000 clones, nearly 97% detected once. This TCR came from a woman aged 25 to 39 in good health. The specimen was naive CD8+ T cells sorted from blood.

The CDR3 DNA reads as TGTGCCAGCAGTTTTGGGACAGAGAACACTGAAGCTTTCTTT. Protein: CASSFGTENTEAFF. The chain combines TRBV28 with TRBJ1-1; 7 bases fit TRBD1. Unmatched junction bases numbered 2, after V lost 3 bases and J lost 1 base. Germline CDR1 is MDHEN and CDR2 is SYDVKM. The CDR3 covers 14 residues.